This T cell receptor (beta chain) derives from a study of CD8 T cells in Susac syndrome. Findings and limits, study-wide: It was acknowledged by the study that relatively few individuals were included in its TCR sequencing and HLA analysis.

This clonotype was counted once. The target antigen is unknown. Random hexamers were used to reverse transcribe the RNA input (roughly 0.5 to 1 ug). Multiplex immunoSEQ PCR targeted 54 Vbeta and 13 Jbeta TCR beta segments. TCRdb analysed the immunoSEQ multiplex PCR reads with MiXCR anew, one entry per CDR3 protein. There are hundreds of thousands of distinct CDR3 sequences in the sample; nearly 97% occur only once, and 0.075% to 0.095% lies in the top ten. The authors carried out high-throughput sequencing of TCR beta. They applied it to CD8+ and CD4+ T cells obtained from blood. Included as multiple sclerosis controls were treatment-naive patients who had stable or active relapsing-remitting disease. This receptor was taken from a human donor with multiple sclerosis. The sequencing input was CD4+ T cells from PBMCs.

The CDR3 loop is CASSPTDRRSGELFF. CDR3 sequence (DNA): TGTGCCAGCAGCCCCACGGACAGGCGGTCCGGGGAGCTGTTTTTT. The chain uses TRBV3-1 and TRBJ2-2; 7 nucleotides line up with TRBD1. Germline lookup yields CDR1 LGHDT and CDR2 YNNKEL (reference sequence). V trimming: 4 bases; J trimming: 6 bases; junction bases outside the gene matches: 8. The CDR3 is 15 amino acids.